The rows below give T cell receptor beta chains drawn from one sample of a study of cytomegalovirus exposure and HLA in healthy donors. Using immunoSEQ multiplex PCR, the repertoire was profiled, and TCRdb retains in-frame clones only, with some absent. Among about 120,000 clones listed, about 91% were seen once. Sequencing was carried out using PBMCs. All receptors come from a man younger than 35 in good health and CMV-seronegative. Both conserved end residues are part of each CDR3. Fields, in order: D gene, J gene, clone size, V gene, CDR3 DNA, CDR3 protein. D genes are given only for firm matches. Size is stated for part of the rows, as once, few or many counts, or as a class when the clone is expanded.

D gene: TRBD1
J gene: TRBJ2-2
clone size: -
V gene: TRBV7-2
CDR3 DNA: TGTGCCAGCAGCCCGTACAGGGGGGTTTTGACCGGGGAGCTGTTTTTT
CDR3 protein: CASSPYRGVLTGELFF

D gene: TRBD1
J gene: TRBJ2-6
clone size: once
V gene: TRBV5-1
CDR3 DNA: TGCGCCAGCAGCTTGGTCCCAGGGGGCTCTGGGGCCAACGTCCTGACTTTC
CDR3 protein: CASSLVPGGSGANVLTF

D gene: -
J gene: TRBJ2-7
clone size: once
V gene: TRBV5-1
CDR3 DNA: TGCGCCAGCAGCTACCTCGACAGGAGCTCCTACGAGCAGTACTTC
CDR3 protein: CASSYLDRSSYEQYF

D gene: TRBD2
J gene: TRBJ2-1
clone size: -
V gene: TRBV28
CDR3 DNA: TGTGCCAGCAGTTTAATCAACCAGCGGGGGGGAGACAATGAGCAGTTCTTC
CDR3 protein: CASSLINQRGGDNEQFF

D gene: TRBD1
J gene: TRBJ2-7
clone size: -
V gene: TRBV5-6
CDR3 DNA: TGTGCCAGCAGCTTGGTAGGACAGGGGATCCGCGAGCAGTACTTC
CDR3 protein: CASSLVGQGIREQYF

D gene: -
J gene: TRBJ1-1
clone size: -
V gene: TRBV5-1
CDR3 DNA: TGCGCCAGCAGCCGGACAGAAAGGGGCACTGAAGCTTTCTTT
CDR3 protein: CASSRTERGTEAFF

D gene: -
J gene: TRBJ2-6
clone size: -
V gene: TRBV29-1
CDR3 DNA: TGCAGCGTTTCAGGGTCAATGACTTCTGGGGCCAACGTCCTGACTTTC
CDR3 protein: CSVSGSMTSGANVLTF

D gene: TRBD1
J gene: TRBJ1-1
clone size: -
V gene: TRBV10-3
CDR3 DNA: TGTGCCACCACCGGGACAGGATTCACTGAAGCTTTCTTT
CDR3 protein: CATTGTGFTEAFF

D gene: -
J gene: TRBJ2-7
clone size: -
V gene: TRBV28
CDR3 DNA: TGTGCCAGCAGTTTTGTCAGAAACTACGAGCAGTACTTC
CDR3 protein: CASSFVRNYEQYF

D gene: TRBD1
J gene: TRBJ1-5
clone size: -
V gene: TRBV28
CDR3 DNA: TGTGCCAGCAGTTTTTATCGGGGACAGGGCGGGAACAATCAGCCCCAGCATTTT
CDR3 protein: CASSFYRGQGGNNQPQHF

D gene: TRBD2
J gene: TRBJ2-3
clone size: -
V gene: TRBV13
CDR3 DNA: TGTGCCAGCAGCCCGGCGGGGGAAGGGGGCACAGATACGCAGTATTTT
CDR3 protein: CASSPAGEGGTDTQYF

D gene: -
J gene: TRBJ2-7
clone size: -
V gene: TRBV28
CDR3 DNA: TGTGCCAGCAGCCTACTTCGTCGAGACAGCTCCTACGAGCAGTACTTC
CDR3 protein: CASSLLRRDSSYEQYF

D gene: TRBD1
J gene: TRBJ2-3
clone size: -
V gene: TRBV6-1
CDR3 DNA: TGTGCCAGCAGTGAAGCGACAGGGACGAGCACAGATACGCAGTATTTT
CDR3 protein: CASSEATGTSTDTQYF

D gene: TRBD2
J gene: TRBJ2-7
clone size: -
V gene: TRBV7-8
CDR3 DNA: TGTGCCAGCAGCTTACCCACACTAGCGGGGTTCTCCTACGAGCAGTACTTC
CDR3 protein: CASSLPTLAGFSYEQYF

D gene: TRBD1
J gene: TRBJ2-7
clone size: -
V gene: TRBV15
CDR3 DNA: TGTGCCACCAGCAGACATGAAGGGACAGGGAAAAGTTACGAGCAGTACTTC
CDR3 protein: CATSRHEGTGKSYEQYF

D gene: TRBD1
J gene: TRBJ1-5
clone size: -
V gene: TRBV6-1
CDR3 DNA: TGTGCCAGCAGTTCCAGGGGGCAACAGCCCCAGCATTTT
CDR3 protein: CASSSRGQQPQHF

D gene: TRBD2
J gene: TRBJ2-7
clone size: -
V gene: TRBV10-2
CDR3 DNA: TGCGCCAGCTTCAGCGGGGGTTACGAGCAGTACTTC
CDR3 protein: CASFSGGYEQYF

D gene: TRBD1
J gene: TRBJ1-4
clone size: -
V gene: TRBV30
CDR3 DNA: TGTGCCTGGAATGATCAAGGGACAGGAAACGAAAAACTGTTTTTT
CDR3 protein: CAWNDQGTGNEKLFF

D gene: TRBD1
J gene: TRBJ2-7
clone size: once
V gene: TRBV28
CDR3 DNA: TGTGCCAGCAGTACGACAGGGACCGAGCAGTACTTC
CDR3 protein: CASSTTGTEQYF

D gene: TRBD1
J gene: TRBJ2-7
clone size: -
V gene: TRBV6-5
CDR3 DNA: TGTGCCAGCAGCCGCGACAGGGCTACCTACGAGCAGTACTTC
CDR3 protein: CASSRDRATYEQYF

D gene: -
J gene: TRBJ2-7
clone size: once
V gene: TRBV14
CDR3 DNA: TGTGCCAGCAGCCAAGGTCTCCGAGCGGGCGAAGGCGAGCAGTACTTC
CDR3 protein: CASSQGLRAGEGEQYF

D gene: -
J gene: TRBJ1-1
clone size: -
V gene: TRBV5-4
CDR3 DNA: TGTGCCAGCAGCTTGTCCAGGGACACTGAAGCTTTCTTT
CDR3 protein: CASSLSRDTEAFF

D gene: -
J gene: TRBJ2-7
clone size: once
V gene: TRBV6-5
CDR3 DNA: TGTGCCAGCAGTAACAAAGACTCCTACGAGCAGTACTTC
CDR3 protein: CASSNKDSYEQYF

D gene: -
J gene: TRBJ2-5
clone size: -
V gene: TRBV5-1
CDR3 DNA: TGCGCCAGCAGCTTGGCCCAGAGGAGAGAGACCCAGTACTTC
CDR3 protein: CASSLAQRRETQYF

D gene: -
J gene: TRBJ2-7
clone size: -
V gene: TRBV7-6
CDR3 DNA: TGTGCCAGCAGCCCCCCGGGGGCAGGGGGCTACGAGCAGTACTTC
CDR3 protein: CASSPPGAGGYEQYF

D gene: TRBD1
J gene: TRBJ1-1
clone size: once
V gene: TRBV7-2
CDR3 DNA: TGTGCCAGCAGCTACCGCCGACAGGGGAGGGGGACTGAAGCTTTCTTT
CDR3 protein: CASSYRRQGRGTEAFF

D gene: TRBD1
J gene: TRBJ1-6
clone size: -
V gene: TRBV27
CDR3 DNA: TGTGCCACCTCGGACAGGGGGAATTCACCCCTCCACTTT
CDR3 protein: CATSDRGNSPLHF

D gene: -
J gene: TRBJ2-7
clone size: -
V gene: TRBV7-5
CDR3 DNA: TGTGTCAGAAGAGAAACTAGCGGACCCTCTCGGAGCTCCTACGAGCAGTACTTC
CDR3 protein: CVRRETSGPSRSSYEQYF

D gene: -
J gene: TRBJ2-1
clone size: -
V gene: TRBV21-1
CDR3 DNA: TGTGCCAGCAGCAATAACCTATCTATTTTCCAGCGGGACCACAATGAGCAGTTCTTC
CDR3 protein: CASSNNLSIFQRDHNEQFF

D gene: TRBD1
J gene: TRBJ1-1
clone size: -
V gene: TRBV19
CDR3 DNA: TGTGCCAGTAGTCCCAGGACAGGGTTTGAAGCTTTCTTT
CDR3 protein: CASSPRTGFEAFF

D gene: -
J gene: TRBJ2-2
clone size: -
V gene: TRBV4-2
CDR3 DNA: TGTGCCAGCAGCCAAGAGCTGACAGGTACCACCGGGGAGCTGTTTTTT
CDR3 protein: CASSQELTGTTGELFF

D gene: -
J gene: TRBJ1-1
clone size: -
V gene: TRBV18
CDR3 DNA: TGTGCCAGCTCACGAACAACAGTGTCGAACACTGAAGCTTTCTTT
CDR3 protein: CASSRTTVSNTEAFF

D gene: TRBD2
J gene: TRBJ2-3
clone size: -
V gene: TRBV28
CDR3 DNA: TGTGCCAGCAGTTTAAGGAGCGGGAGAGGCACAGATACGCAGTATTTT
CDR3 protein: CASSLRSGRGTDTQYF

D gene: -
J gene: TRBJ1-1
clone size: few
V gene: TRBV28
CDR3 DNA: TGTGCCAGCAGTTTGTTTCGGGTCACTGAAGCTTTCTTT
CDR3 protein: CASSLFRVTEAFF

D gene: TRBD1
J gene: TRBJ1-2
clone size: -
V gene: TRBV18
CDR3 DNA: TGTGCCAGCTTTGGACAGGGAATTTATGGCTACACCTTC
CDR3 protein: CASFGQGIYGYTF

D gene: -
J gene: TRBJ1-1
clone size: -
V gene: TRBV27
CDR3 DNA: TGTGCCAGCAGTTTATGGGGGGGGCCCTATACTGAAGCTTTCTTT
CDR3 protein: CASSLWGGPYTEAFF

D gene: -
J gene: TRBJ2-1
clone size: -
V gene: TRBV28
CDR3 DNA: TGTGCCAGCAGTTTGGCAGGCCCCCATGAGCAGTTCTTC
CDR3 protein: CASSLAGPHEQFF

D gene: TRBD1
J gene: TRBJ1-1
clone size: -
V gene: TRBV9
CDR3 DNA: TGTGCCAGCAGCGTAGGATCGGCAGGGGGTCTCGCCACTGAAGCTTTCTTT
CDR3 protein: CASSVGSAGGLATEAFF

D gene: -
J gene: TRBJ1-5
clone size: -
V gene: TRBV28
CDR3 DNA: TGTGCCAGCAGTTTGGACAGCGAAAATCAGCCCCAGCATTTT
CDR3 protein: CASSLDSENQPQHF

D gene: TRBD1
J gene: TRBJ2-1
clone size: -
V gene: TRBV27
CDR3 DNA: TGTGCCAGCAGTCCAGACCGGGACAGGTCCTACAATGAGCAGTTCTTC
CDR3 protein: CASSPDRDRSYNEQFF

D gene: TRBD1
J gene: TRBJ2-7
clone size: -
V gene: TRBV7-9
CDR3 DNA: TGTGCCAGCAGCCGGACAGGGACCTACGAGCAGTACTTC
CDR3 protein: CASSRTGTYEQYF

D gene: -
J gene: TRBJ1-2
clone size: -
V gene: TRBV11-2
CDR3 DNA: TGTGCCAGCAGCTTTACGGGGTCTAACTATGGCTACACCTTC
CDR3 protein: CASSFTGSNYGYTF

D gene: TRBD1
J gene: TRBJ1-2
clone size: -
V gene: TRBV7-2
CDR3 DNA: TGTGCCAGCAGCGGCACAGGGGGCGTATTACGGGGCTACACCTTC
CDR3 protein: CASSGTGGVLRGYTF

D gene: TRBD2
J gene: TRBJ2-1
clone size: once
V gene: TRBV28
CDR3 DNA: TGTGCCAGCAGGGATTATACTAGCGGGGGGGACAATGAGCAGTTCTTC
CDR3 protein: CASRDYTSGGDNEQFF

D gene: TRBD2
J gene: TRBJ2-3
clone size: -
V gene: TRBV27
CDR3 DNA: TGTGCCAGCAGTTCCCCACTAGCGGATACGCAGTATTTT
CDR3 protein: CASSSPLADTQYF

D gene: -
J gene: TRBJ2-7
clone size: -
V gene: TRBV5-6
CDR3 DNA: TGTGCCAGTCACGACAGTAACTACGAGCAGTACTTC
CDR3 protein: CASHDSNYEQYF